The 8 T cell receptor beta chains presented below share a single source sample, sequenced in a study of blood T cell repertoires in COVID-19. Measured with immunoSEQ multiplex PCR; TCRdb has only the in-frame clones, and not every one. Of approximately 94,000 clones listed, 88% are singletons. Sample: peripheral blood. The source is a woman older than 75 with active COVID-19.

The chain joins TRBV18 to TRBJ2-1; the match to TRBD2 covers 7 bases. Germline V lookup: CDR1 KGHSH, CDR2 LQKENI. The V gene end was trimmed by 1 base and the J gene end by 6 bases; junction bases not matched to a gene: 9. The CDR3 is 16 residues long. For the CDR3, the DNA is TGTGCCAGCTCACCACGAGGACTAGATCCATCCAATGAGCAGTTCTTC. Its protein product is CASSPRGLDPSNEQFF.

The chain combines TRBV6-5 with TRBJ1-2; 7 bases fit TRBD1. J gave up 3 bases and V 8 bases, and 9 bases lay outside the gene matches. CDR1 is MNHEY, CDR2 SVGAGI, per germline. The CDR3 has 14 residues. This CDR3 reads CASVQTGTDYGYTF. Here the CDR3 DNA reads TGTGCCAGCGTTCAAACCGGGACAGACTATGGCTACACCTTC.

This chain joins TRBV18 and TRBJ2-7, with D tentatively TRBD1 (5 bases). The CDR3 extends over 13 amino acids. Deletions cut 4 bases from V and 1 base from J, with 8 bases between. From germline, CDR1 is KGHSH and CDR2 LQKENI. The CDR3 loop is CASSQDTSYEQYF. The CDR3, as DNA: TGTGCCAGCTCACAGGACACGTCCTACGAGCAGTACTTC.

This chain joins TRBV5-1 and TRBJ2-3; 8 positions agree with TRBD2. The V and J ends lost 0 bases and 2 bases, in that order; junction bases with no gene match: 8. Germline V gene sequence: CDR1 SGHRS, CDR2 YFSETQ. The CDR3 runs 17 residues. The CDR3 loop reads CASSLGGGRPPTDTQYF. The CDR3, as DNA: TGCGCCAGCAGCTTGGGGGGCGGGAGGCCCCCCACAGATACGCAGTATTTT.

The V call is TRBV19, the J call TRBJ1-5; no reliable D call. V dropped 11 bases and J dropped 5 bases, with 10 bases sitting between them. The CDR3 is 11 residues long. CDR1 and CDR2 (germline): LNHDA, SQIVND (reference sequence). The CDR3: CASGIYQPQHF. The CDR3 DNA reads TGTGCCTCCGGGATTTATCAGCCCCAGCATTTT.

The rearrangement joins TRBV5-1 to TRBJ2-3; weak D call: TRBD1 (5 bases). Trimming removed 0 bases at V and 4 bases at J, with 12 bases between. Germline V lookup: CDR1 SGHRS, CDR2 YFSETQ. The length of the CDR3 is 15 residues. The CDR3 sequence: CASSLGWQGSDTQYF. CDR3 sequence (DNA): TGCGCCAGCAGCTTGGGATGGCAGGGTTCAGATACGCAGTATTTT.

V is TRBV4-2 and J is TRBJ2-5, with D maybe TRBD2 (5 bases). Trimming pared 5 bases from V and 5 bases from J, leaving 18 bases between. CDR3 size: 15 residues. CDR1 LGHNA and CDR2 YNFKEQ come from the germline V gene. CDR3 residues: CASSEGADPRETQYF. Written as DNA, the CDR3 is TGTGCCAGCAGCGAGGGAGCGGACCCCCGTGAGACCCAGTACTTC.

The J gene is TRBJ2-2, the V gene TRBV7-6, with 9 bases lining up with TRBD1. CDR3 length: 17 amino acids. J gave up 4 bases and V 5 bases, and 11 bases lay outside the gene matches. CDR1 is SGHVS and CDR2 is FNYEAQ in the germline V gene. The CDR3 spells CASSRTAGQGGTGELFF. The DNA for the CDR3 is TGTGCCAGCAGCCGGACCGCGGGACAGGGTGGCACCGGGGAGCTGTTTTTT.